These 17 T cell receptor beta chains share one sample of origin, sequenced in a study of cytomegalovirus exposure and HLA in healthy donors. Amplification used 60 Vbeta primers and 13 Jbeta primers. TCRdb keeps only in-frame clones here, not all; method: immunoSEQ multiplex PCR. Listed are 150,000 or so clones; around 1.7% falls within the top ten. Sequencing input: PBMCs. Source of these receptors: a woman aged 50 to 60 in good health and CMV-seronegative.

CDR3 region: CASSFSGNHEQYF. CDR3 nucleotides: TGCGCCAGCAGCTTTTCCGGGAACCACGAGCAGTACTTC. V gene TRBV5-1 combines with J gene TRBJ2-7; TRBD2 might be the D (5 bases). Germline V gives CDR1 SGHRS, CDR2 YFSETQ. V was trimmed by 2 bases and J by 5 bases, leaving 11 bases between them. The CDR3 contains 13 residues.

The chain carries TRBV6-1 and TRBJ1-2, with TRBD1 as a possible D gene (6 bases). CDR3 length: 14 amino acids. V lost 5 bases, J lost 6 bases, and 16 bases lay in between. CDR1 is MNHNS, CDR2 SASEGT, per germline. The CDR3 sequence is CASSLSDRPNGYTF. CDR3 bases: TGTGCCAGCAGTCTTTCTGACAGGCCTAATGGCTACACCTTC.

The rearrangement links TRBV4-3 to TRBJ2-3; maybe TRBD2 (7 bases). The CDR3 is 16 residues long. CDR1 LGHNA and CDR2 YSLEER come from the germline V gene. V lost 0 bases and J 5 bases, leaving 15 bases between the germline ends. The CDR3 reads CASSQERGGIGDTQYF. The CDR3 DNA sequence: TGCGCCAGCAGCCAAGAAAGGGGGGGTATCGGAGATACGCAGTATTTT.

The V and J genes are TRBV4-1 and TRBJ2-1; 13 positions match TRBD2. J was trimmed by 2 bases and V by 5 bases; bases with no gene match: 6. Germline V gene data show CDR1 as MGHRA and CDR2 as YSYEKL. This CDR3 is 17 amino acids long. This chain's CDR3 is CASSRTSGGSTYNEQFF. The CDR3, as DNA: TGCGCCAGCAGCAGGACTAGCGGGGGCTCGACCTACAATGAGCAGTTCTTC.

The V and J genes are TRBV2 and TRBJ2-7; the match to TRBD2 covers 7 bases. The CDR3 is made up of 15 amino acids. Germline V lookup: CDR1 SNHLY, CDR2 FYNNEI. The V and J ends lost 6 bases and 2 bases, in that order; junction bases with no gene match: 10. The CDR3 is CASRDLAESPYEQYF. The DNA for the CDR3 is TGTGCCAGCAGGGACCTAGCGGAATCCCCCTACGAGCAGTACTTC.

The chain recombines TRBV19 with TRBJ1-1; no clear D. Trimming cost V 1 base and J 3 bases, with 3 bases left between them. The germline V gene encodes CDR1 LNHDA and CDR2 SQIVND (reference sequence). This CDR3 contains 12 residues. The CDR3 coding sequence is TGTGCCAGTAGTATAGCGTACACTGAAGCTTTCTTT. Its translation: CASSIAYTEAFF. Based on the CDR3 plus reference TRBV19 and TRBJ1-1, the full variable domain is DGGITQSPKYLFRKEGQNVTLSCEQNLNHDAMYWYRQDPGQGLRLIYYSQIVNDFQKGDIAEGYSVSREKKESFPLTVTSAQKNPTAFYLCASSIAYTEAFFGQGTRLTVV.

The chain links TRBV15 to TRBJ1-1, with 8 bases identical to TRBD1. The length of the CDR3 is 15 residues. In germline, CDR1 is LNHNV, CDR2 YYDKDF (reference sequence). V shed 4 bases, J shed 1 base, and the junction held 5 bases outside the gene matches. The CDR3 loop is CATSIDRGRNTEAFF. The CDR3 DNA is TGTGCCACCAGCATCGACAGGGGACGGAACACTGAAGCTTTCTTT.

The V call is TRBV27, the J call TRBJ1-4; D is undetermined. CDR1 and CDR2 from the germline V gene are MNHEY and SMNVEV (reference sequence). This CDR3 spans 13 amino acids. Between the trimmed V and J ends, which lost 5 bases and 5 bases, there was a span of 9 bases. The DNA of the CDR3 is TGTGCCAGCAGTCTCCGTAGAAATGAAAAACTGTTTTTT. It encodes CASSLRRNEKLFF.

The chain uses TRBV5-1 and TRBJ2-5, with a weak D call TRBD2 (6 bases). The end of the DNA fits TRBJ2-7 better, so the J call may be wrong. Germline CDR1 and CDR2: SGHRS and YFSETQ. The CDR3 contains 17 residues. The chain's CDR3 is CASSPKEGGDIIYEQYF. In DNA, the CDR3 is TGCGCCAGCAGCCCAAAGGAGGGCGGAGATATAATCTACGAGCAGTACTTC.

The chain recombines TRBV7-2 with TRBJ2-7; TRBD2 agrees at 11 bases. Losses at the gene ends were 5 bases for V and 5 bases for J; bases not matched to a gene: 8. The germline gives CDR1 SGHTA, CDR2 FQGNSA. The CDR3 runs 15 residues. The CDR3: CASSRTSGRVNEQYF. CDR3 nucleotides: TGTGCCAGCAGCCGCACTAGCGGGAGAGTTAACGAGCAGTACTTC.

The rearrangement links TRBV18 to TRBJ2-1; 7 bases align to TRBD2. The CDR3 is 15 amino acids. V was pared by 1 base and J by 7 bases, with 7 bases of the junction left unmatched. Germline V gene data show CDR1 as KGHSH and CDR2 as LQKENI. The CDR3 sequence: CASSPLAGVKNEQFF. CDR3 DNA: TGTGCCAGCTCACCACTGGCGGGAGTTAAGAATGAGCAGTTCTTC.

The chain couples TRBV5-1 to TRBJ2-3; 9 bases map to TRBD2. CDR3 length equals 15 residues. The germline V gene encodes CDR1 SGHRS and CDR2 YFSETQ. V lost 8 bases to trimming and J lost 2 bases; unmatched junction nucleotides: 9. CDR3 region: CASMSGGPITDTQYF. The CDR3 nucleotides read TGCGCCAGTATGAGCGGGGGGCCGATCACAGATACGCAGTATTTT.

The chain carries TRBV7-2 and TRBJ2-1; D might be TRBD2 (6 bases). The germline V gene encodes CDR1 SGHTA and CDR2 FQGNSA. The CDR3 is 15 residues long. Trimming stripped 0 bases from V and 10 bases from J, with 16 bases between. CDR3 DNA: TGTGCCAGCAGCTTAGCGGGGAGGTCCGTAGTCGAGCAGTTCTTC. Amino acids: CASSLAGRSVVEQFF. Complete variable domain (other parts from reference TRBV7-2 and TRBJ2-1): GAGVSQSPSNKVTEKGKDVELRCDPISGHTALYWYRQSLGQGLEFLIYFQGNSAPDKSGLPSDRFSAERTGGSVSTLTIQRTQQEDSAVYLCASSLAGRSVVEQFFGPGTRLTVL.

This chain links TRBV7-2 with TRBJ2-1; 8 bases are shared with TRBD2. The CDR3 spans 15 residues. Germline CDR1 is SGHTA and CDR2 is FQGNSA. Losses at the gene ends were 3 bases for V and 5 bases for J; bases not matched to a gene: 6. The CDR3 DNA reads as TGTGCCAGCAGCTTTGACGGGAGGGCCAACAATGAGCAGTTCTTC. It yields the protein CASSFDGRANNEQFF. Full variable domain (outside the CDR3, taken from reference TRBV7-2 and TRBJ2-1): GAGVSQSPSNKVTEKGKDVELRCDPISGHTALYWYRQSLGQGLEFLIYFQGNSAPDKSGLPSDRFSAERTGGSVSTLTIQRTQQEDSAVYLCASSFDGRANNEQFFGPGTRLTVL.

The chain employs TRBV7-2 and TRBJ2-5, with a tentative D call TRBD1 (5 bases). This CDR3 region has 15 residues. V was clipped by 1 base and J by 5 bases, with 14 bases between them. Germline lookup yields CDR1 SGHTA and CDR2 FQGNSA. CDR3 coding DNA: TGTGCCAGCAGCTTAGGCGGCAGGGATCGGGAGACCCAGTACTTC. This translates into CASSLGGRDRETQYF.

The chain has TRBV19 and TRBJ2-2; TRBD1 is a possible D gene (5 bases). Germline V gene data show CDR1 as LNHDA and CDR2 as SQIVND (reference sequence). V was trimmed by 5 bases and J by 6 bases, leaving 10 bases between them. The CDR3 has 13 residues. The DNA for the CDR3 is TGTGCCAGTAGTCCTGGGGCCTCCGGGGAGCTGTTTTTT. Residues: CASSPGASGELFF. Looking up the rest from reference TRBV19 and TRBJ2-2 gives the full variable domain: DGGITQSPKYLFRKEGQNVTLSCEQNLNHDAMYWYRQDPGQGLRLIYYSQIVNDFQKGDIAEGYSVSREKKESFPLTVTSAQKNPTAFYLCASSPGASGELFFGEGSRLTVL.

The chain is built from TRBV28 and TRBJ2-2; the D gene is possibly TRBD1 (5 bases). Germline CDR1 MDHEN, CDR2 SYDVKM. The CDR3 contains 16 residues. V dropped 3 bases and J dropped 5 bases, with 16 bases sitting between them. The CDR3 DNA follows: TGTGCCAGCAGTTTTAACCGGGCCCCAGGGACCGGGGAGCTGTTTTTT. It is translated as CASSFNRAPGTGELFF.